This TCR beta chain appears in the sequencing data of a study of T-cell memory formation after mild COVID-19 (dated by TCRdb to about 2021). For context, the study as a whole: TCR sequence clusters from the two donors were largely donor specific. T-cell clones expanding and contracting after mild COVID-19 in a couple of donors were tracked by longitudinal TCRalpha and TCRbeta repertoire sequencing. Two young, previously healthy adult volunteers made up the cohort, one male and one female. General findings and caveats noted by the study authors: Some responding clones were detected in pre-infection memory, suggesting pre-existing cross-reactive memory T cells joined the SARS-CoV-2 response. Contracting CD4+ clones turned up mainly in the CM and EM memory subsets, whereas EMRA was where CD8+ clones were enriched. From day 15 to 85, contracting clones showed balanced CD4/CD8 phenotypes, whereas a second wave of clones that expanded from day 15 to 37 leaned towards CD4+. The second-wave clones that peaked on day 37 were not confirmed to be SARS-CoV-2 specific. Only two mild cases were covered in the study, and larger cohorts including severe cases with pre-infection samples were considered necessary.

The reads were generated on an Illumina NovaSeq 6000. Using 5'RACE with constant-segment primers, TCRalpha and TCRbeta cDNA libraries were constructed, with sample barcodes and unique molecular identifiers added in the process. RNA was extracted from every sample with Trizol reagent. Library amplification was performed in two PCR steps, and a second sample barcode and Illumina TruSeq adapters were introduced in the second step. Sequencing of the libraries was done on an Illumina NovaSeq, producing 2 x 150 bp paired-end reads. The authors' analysis ran thus. With migec v1.2.7, reads were demultiplexed and then collapsed into UMI-guided consensus sequences. Using mixcr v2.1.11, UMI consensuses were aligned to TRA and TRB V and J templates and then assembled into clonotypes. Expanded or contracted clonotypes were those called significant by both edgeR and NoisET, with noise models trained on biological replicates. For edgeR calls, the thresholds were a false discovery rate-adjusted p below 0.01 and a log2 fold-change of 1. As an exploratory analysis of dynamics, PCA with hierarchical clustering was applied to max-normalized trajectories of the 1000 most abundant clonotypes. The CD4 or CD8 phenotype of responding clones was assigned using the separately sequenced CD4+ and CD8+ repertoires. TCRdb applied fastp at Q25 and MiXCR to the public reads, then kept only in-frame beta chains. CDR3 protein sequences are deduplicated, and each keeps its most common genes and DNA. The V and J calls here are based on TCRdb, not the publication. The sample table lists some 100,000 distinct CDR3 sequences, over 8.5% of them with a count of one. Around 39% of the sample is in the top ten clones.

Looking up the germline V gene yields CDR1 LGHNA and CDR2 YSLEER. Ends trimmed: V by 8 bases, J by 8 bases; bases unmatched to a gene: 11. The CDR3 goes from the cysteine to the phenylalanine over 15 residues. Only the CDR3 portion is preserved as DNA: 45 bases, with reading frame beginning at the first base. Ficoll-Paque density gradient centrifugation was the method used to isolate PBMCs. In this sample, this clonotype turned up a few times. Which antigen it targets is not known. No much larger clonotype is one base removed from it; base qualities were not supplied. The chain is assembled from TRBV4-3 and TRBJ2-1, with 11 bases aligning to TRBD2. The receptor's source is a man aged 18 to 30 who had mild COVID-19 (a few samples of this study predate the infection). The sample titles of this study are shuffled in the database, so cell type and time point are left out; the donor was told from shared clones. The source material was PBMCs or a T cell subset sorted from them (not recorded which). The CDR3 has the sequence CASSPGTSGIDEQFF. The sequenced DNA: TGCGCCAGCTCCCCCGGGACTAGCGGTATCGATGAGCAGTTCTTC.